This TCR beta chain was identified in a study of cytomegalovirus exposure and HLA in healthy donors. Whole-study context: The use of the same platform for the approximately 130 validation repertoires and the roughly 700 first-cohort repertoires was reported by a later analysis.

Study results and caveats: One later analysis, an examination of the 120 validation repertoires, found that first-cohort TCR clusters tended to co-occur in them. According to the study, roughly 180 TCR beta chains were cytomegalovirus-associated.

Separate from the approximately 670-subject first cohort was the roughly 120-subject validation cohort, to which the donors belonged. Unmatched junction bases numbered 4, after V lost 1 base and J lost 6 bases. This CDR3 spans 14 amino acids. Germline CDR1 is SEHNR and CDR2 is FQNEAQ (reference sequence). About this clone: Its antigen is not identified.

Generated by immunoSEQ multiplex PCR, the TCRdb table keeps only in-frame clones and is missing some. The sample records about 150,000 clones, around nine tenths being singletons. The chain combines TRBV7-9 with TRBJ2-7; TRBD1 matches 9 bases. The sample taken for sequencing was PBMCs. This receptor was identified in a man aged 18-30 years in good health and CMV-seropositive. The CDR3 protein is CASSLGDRDGEQYF. The CDR3 DNA follows: TGTGCCAGCAGCTTAGGGGACAGGGACGGCGAGCAGTACTTC.